These 15 T cell receptor beta chains were sequenced from one sample in a study of CD8+CD57+ T cells in acquired aplastic anemia. In patients chosen for sequencing, flow cytometry had shown CD8+CD57+ cell expansion. The use of genomic DNA as template underpinned the TCR beta VDJ and CDR3 profiling. TCRdb re-called the reads with MiXCR, one entry per CDR3 protein. The sample has 100,000 to 150,000 distinct CDR3 sequences; 50% to 70% are singletons. Sample: sorted CD4+, CD8+, or CD8+CD57+ T cells (not recorded which) from PBMCs. These receptors came from a human donor with aplastic anemia.

The chain recombines TRBV20-1 with TRBJ2-3; a weak D match, TRBD1 (7 bases). V was cut by 5 bases and J by 3 bases, with 15 bases left in between. There are 14 residues in the CDR3. The germline V gene encodes CDR1 DFQATT and CDR2 SNEGSKA (reference sequence). CDR3 DNA: TGCAGTGCTTCAGGGGGGATAAGGACAGATACGCAGTATTTT. This sequence encodes CSASGGIRTDTQYF.

This clonotype was observed a few times. V usage is TRBV2 and J usage is TRBJ2-7; 7 bases agree with TRBD2. Trimming cost V 3 bases and J 1 base; bases outside gene matches: 6. The CDR3 contains 15 residues. Germline loops: CDR1 SNHLY, CDR2 FYNNEI. In DNA form, the CDR3 reads TGTGCCAGCAGTGAGGAGGGAGGGCGATCCTACGAGCAGTACTTC. Translated, it gives CASSEEGGRSYEQYF.

This chain links TRBV7-9 with TRBJ1-3; D is uncertain. V lost 3 bases to trimming and J lost 1 base, with 7 bases between them. Germline V gene lookup returns CDR1 SEHNR and CDR2 FQNEAQ (reference sequence). The CDR3 has 14 amino acids. The CDR3 spells CASSFPRSGNTIYF. The CDR3 region has the DNA TGTGCCAGCAGCTTTCCTCGATCTGGAAACACCATATATTTT.

Notes on this clonotype: Being one base from a much bigger clone, this may be a read error. CDR3 sequence: CASSRHRDGGRSGSTIYF. The CDR3, as DNA: TGTGCCAGCAGCCGGCACCGGGACGGAGGGCGCTCTGGAAGCACCATATATTTT. This chain joins TRBV14 and TRBJ1-3, with D possibly matching TRBD1 (5 bases). Germline V gene lookup returns CDR1 SGHDN and CDR2 FVKESK. CDR3 length: 18 amino acids. The whole variable domain, remainder taken from reference TRBV14 and TRBJ1-3, is EAGVTQFPSHSVIEKGQTVTLRCDPISGHDNLYWYRRVMGKEIKFLLHFVKESKQDESGMPNNRFLAERTGGTYSTLKVQPAELEDSGVYFCASSRHRDGGRSGSTIYFGEGSWLTVV.

J is TRBJ1-6 and V is TRBV19; 10 bases align to TRBD1. Unmatched junction bases numbered 1, after V lost 4 bases and J lost 7 bases. This CDR3 spans 14 amino acids. Looked up from germline, CDR1 is LNHDA and CDR2 is SQIVND (reference sequence). The CDR3: CASSTGQGNSPLHF. In nucleotides, the CDR3 is TGTGCCAGTAGTACGGGACAGGGGAATTCACCCCTCCACTTT.

The table lists this clonotype with many counts. This chain links TRBV9 with TRBJ2-1, with D perhaps being TRBD1 or TRBD2 (7 bases each). V was shortened by 2 bases and J by 6 bases, with 18 bases between the two germline ends. Germline V gene data show CDR1 as SGDLS and CDR2 as YYNGEE. The length of the CDR3 is 16 residues. The CDR3 loop is CASSVSTGAGVNEQFF. The CDR3 coding sequence is TGTGCCAGCAGCGTTAGTACAGGGGCGGGGGTCAATGAGCAGTTCTTC.

The gene calls are TRBV9 and TRBJ2-3; possibly TRBD2 for D (6 bases). The CDR3 totals 13 residues. Trimming cost V 0 bases and J 11 bases, with 13 bases left between them. Germline V gene data show CDR1 as SGDLS and CDR2 as YYNGEE. CDR3: CASSVEDLAEQYF. The CDR3 DNA reads TGTGCCAGCAGCGTAGAGGATTTAGCGGAGCAGTATTTT.

This clonotype was observed a handful of times. This chain uses TRBV15 with TRBJ1-4; D is uncertain. This CDR3 spans 15 amino acids. Trimming shortened V by 0 bases and J by 8 bases, and 13 bases separated the two germline ends. The germline gives CDR1 LNHNV, CDR2 YYDKDF (reference sequence). The CDR3 protein is CATSRDIRREEKLFF. As DNA, the CDR3 is TGTGCCACCAGCAGAGATATCCGGAGGGAGGAAAAACTGTTTTTT.

Regarding this clonotype: One end of the junction fails to match germline, which may point to a read error. This rearrangement joins TRBV7-7 to TRBJ2-5; unclear D gene. CDR3 length: 13 residues. CDR1 and CDR2 from the germline V gene are SSHAT and FNYEAQ (reference sequence). The chain's CDR3 is CASSFYVQETQYF. In DNA, the CDR3 is TGTGCTAGCAGCTTCTACGTTCAGGAGACCCAGTACTTC.

The chain combines TRBV25-1 with TRBJ1-5; a weak D match, TRBD1 (5 bases). The CDR3 loop spans 16 amino acids. V lost 5 bases and J 0 bases, leaving 14 bases between the germline ends. Germline V gene data show CDR1 as MGHDK and CDR2 as SYGVNS. CDR3 in amino acids: CASSPGTLNSNQPQHF. The CDR3 DNA follows: TGTGCCAGCAGTCCCGGGACTTTAAATAGCAATCAGCCCCAGCATTTT.

This clonotype has only a few counts. Given a much more abundant clone one base away, this may be a read error. The rearrangement joins TRBV7-6 to TRBJ2-2; no definite D call. The CDR3 runs to 14 residues. From germline, CDR1 is SGHVS and CDR2 FNYEAQ. Trimming removed 2 bases from V and 4 bases from J, with 8 bases in between. In nucleotides, the CDR3 is TGTGCCAGCAGCTTATTACGGGTCACCGGGGAGCTGTTTTTT. It encodes CASSLLRVTGELFF.

The genes are TRBV6-5 and TRBJ1-1; D is uncertain. There are 12 residues in the CDR3. The germline V gene has CDR1 MNHEY and CDR2 SVGAGI. Trimming left V 4 bases short and J 3 bases short, with 6 bases between. CDR3 residues: CASSLRDTEAFF. CDR3 nucleotides: TGTGCCAGCAGTTTAAGAGACACTGAAGCTTTCTTT.

This clonotype has at least ten counts. The gene calls are TRBV6-2 or TRBV6-3 and TRBJ1-1, with unresolved D. This CDR3 comprises 12 residues. Germline V gene sequence: CDR1 MNHEY, CDR2 SVGEGT. V gave up 2 bases and J gave up 6 bases, with 7 bases separating them. CDR3 in amino acids: CASSYRLSEAFF. For the CDR3, the DNA is TGTGCCAGCAGTTACCGTCTTTCTGAAGCTTTCTTT.

This clonotype was recorded at least ten times. The gene calls are TRBV10-3 and TRBJ2-4; D gene ambiguous. This CDR3 has 16 residues. CDR1 and CDR2 from the germline V gene are ENHRY and SYGVKD. Trimming took 0 bases from V and 1 from J, leaving 10 bases between them. CDR3 protein: CAISESQDRAKNIQYF. As DNA, the CDR3 is TGTGCCATCAGTGAGTCCCAGGATAGGGCCAAAAACATTCAGTACTTC.

This clonotype showed up just a few times. This may come from a read error, since a much larger clone is one base off. Since the CDR3 does not end with the conserved phenylalanine or tryptophan, this likely comes from a read error. The chain combines TRBV19 with TRBJ1-1; D possibly corresponds to TRBD1 (5 bases). CDR3 length: 13 residues. Germline V gene sequence: CDR1 LNHDA, CDR2 SQIVND (reference sequence). Trimming shortened V by 5 bases and J by 3 bases, and 10 bases separated the two germline ends. The CDR3 spells CASSPQGYTEAFL. In DNA form, the CDR3 reads TGTGCCAGTAGTCCGCAGGGATACACTGAAGCTTTCCTT.